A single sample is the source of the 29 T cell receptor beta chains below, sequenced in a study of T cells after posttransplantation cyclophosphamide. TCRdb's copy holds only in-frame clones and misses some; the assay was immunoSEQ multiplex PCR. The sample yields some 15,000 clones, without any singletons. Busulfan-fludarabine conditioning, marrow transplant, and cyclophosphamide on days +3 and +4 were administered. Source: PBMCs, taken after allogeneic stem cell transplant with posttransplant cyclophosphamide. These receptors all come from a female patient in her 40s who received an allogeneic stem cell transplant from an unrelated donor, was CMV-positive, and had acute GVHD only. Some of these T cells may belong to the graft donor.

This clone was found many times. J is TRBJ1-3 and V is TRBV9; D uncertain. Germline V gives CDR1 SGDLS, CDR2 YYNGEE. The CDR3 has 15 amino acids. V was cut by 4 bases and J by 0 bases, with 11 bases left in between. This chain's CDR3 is CASSLAVASGNTIYF. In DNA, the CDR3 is TGTGCCAGCAGCTTGGCAGTGGCCTCTGGAAACACCATATATTTT.

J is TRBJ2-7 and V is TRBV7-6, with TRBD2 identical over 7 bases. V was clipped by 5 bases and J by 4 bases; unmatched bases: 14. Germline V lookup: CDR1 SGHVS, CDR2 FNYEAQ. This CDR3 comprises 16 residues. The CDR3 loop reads CASSLRAGATLYEQYV. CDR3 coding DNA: TGTGCCAGCAGCCTCCGGGCGGGAGCCACCTTATACGAGCAGTACGTC.

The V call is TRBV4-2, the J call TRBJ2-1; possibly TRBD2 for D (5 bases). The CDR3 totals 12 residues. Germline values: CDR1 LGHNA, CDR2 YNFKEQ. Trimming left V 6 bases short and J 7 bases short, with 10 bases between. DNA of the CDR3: TGTGCCAGCAGGAGGGTAGGAAATGAGCAGTTCTTC. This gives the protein CASRRVGNEQFF.

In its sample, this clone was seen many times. Here the CDR3 reads CASSFPLEGAGGETQYF. CDR3 in DNA: TGTGCCAGCAGCTTCCCCTTGGAAGGGGCAGGGGGAGAGACCCAGTACTTC. This chain joins TRBV5-8 and TRBJ2-5; 7 nucleotides align to TRBD1. V lost 2 bases and J lost 4; bases outside the gene matches: 14. The CDR3 covers 17 residues. The germline gives CDR1 SGHTS, CDR2 YDEGEE.

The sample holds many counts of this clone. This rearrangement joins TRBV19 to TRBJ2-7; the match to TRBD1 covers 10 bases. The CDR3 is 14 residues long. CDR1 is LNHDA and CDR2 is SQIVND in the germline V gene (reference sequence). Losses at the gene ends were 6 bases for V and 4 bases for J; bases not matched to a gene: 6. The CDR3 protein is CASSPGQGLYEQYF. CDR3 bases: TGTGCCAGTAGCCCGGGACAGGGGCTTTACGAGCAGTACTTC.

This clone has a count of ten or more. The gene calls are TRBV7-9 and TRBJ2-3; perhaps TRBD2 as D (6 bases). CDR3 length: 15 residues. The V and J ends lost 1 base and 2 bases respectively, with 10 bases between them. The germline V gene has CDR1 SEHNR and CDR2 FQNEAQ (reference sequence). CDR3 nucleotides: TGTGCCAGCAGCTTAGGTGGCGGGATCACAGATACGCAGTATTTT. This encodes CASSLGGGITDTQYF. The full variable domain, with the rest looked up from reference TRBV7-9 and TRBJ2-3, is DTGVSQNPRHKITKRGQNVTFRCDPISEHNRLYWYRQTLGQGPEFLTYFQNEAQLEKSRLLSDRFSAERPKGSFSTLEIQRTEQGDSAMYLCASSLGGGITDTQYFGPGTRLTVL.

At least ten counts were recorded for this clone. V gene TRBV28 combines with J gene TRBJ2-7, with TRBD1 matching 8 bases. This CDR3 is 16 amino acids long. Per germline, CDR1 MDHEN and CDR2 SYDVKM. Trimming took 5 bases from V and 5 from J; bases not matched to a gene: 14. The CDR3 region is CASSPTGAWRGDEQYF. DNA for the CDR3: TGTGCCAGCAGTCCGACAGGGGCTTGGCGGGGCGACGAGCAGTACTTC.

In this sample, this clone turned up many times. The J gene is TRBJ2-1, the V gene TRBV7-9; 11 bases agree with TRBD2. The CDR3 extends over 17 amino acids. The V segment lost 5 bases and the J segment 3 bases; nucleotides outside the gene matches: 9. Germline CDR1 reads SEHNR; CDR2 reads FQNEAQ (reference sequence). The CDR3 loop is CASSLTLAGENYNEQFF. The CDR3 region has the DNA TGTGCCAGCAGCCTAACACTAGCGGGGGAAAACTACAATGAGCAGTTCTTC.

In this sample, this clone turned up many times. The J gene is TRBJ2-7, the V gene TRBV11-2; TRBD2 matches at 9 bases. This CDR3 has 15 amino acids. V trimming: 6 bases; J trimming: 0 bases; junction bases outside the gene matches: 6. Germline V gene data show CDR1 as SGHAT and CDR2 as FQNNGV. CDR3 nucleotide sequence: TGTGCCAGCAGGAATCCGGGACTAGCCTCCTACGAGCAGTACTTC. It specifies CASRNPGLASYEQYF.

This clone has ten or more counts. This CDR3 is CASSIVPGGTEAFF. As DNA, the CDR3 is TGTGCCAGTAGTATAGTCCCAGGGGGCACTGAAGCTTTCTTT. The V call is TRBV19, the J call TRBJ1-1; 7 positions match TRBD1. J gave up 4 bases and V 1 base, and 3 bases lay outside the gene matches. The CDR3 totals 14 residues. From germline, CDR1 is LNHDA and CDR2 SQIVND (reference sequence).

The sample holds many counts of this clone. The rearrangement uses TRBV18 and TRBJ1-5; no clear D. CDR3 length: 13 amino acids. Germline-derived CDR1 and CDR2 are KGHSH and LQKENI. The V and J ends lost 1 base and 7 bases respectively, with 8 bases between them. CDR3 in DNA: TGTGCCAGCTCACCACACTCGGGGCAGCCCCAGCATTTT. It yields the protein CASSPHSGQPQHF.

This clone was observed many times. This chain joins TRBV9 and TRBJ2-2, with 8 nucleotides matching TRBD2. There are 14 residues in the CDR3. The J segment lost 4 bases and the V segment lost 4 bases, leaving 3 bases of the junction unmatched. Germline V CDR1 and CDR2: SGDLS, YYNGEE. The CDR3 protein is CASSTSGRTGELFF. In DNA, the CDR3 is TGTGCCAGCAGCACTAGCGGTCGCACCGGGGAGCTGTTTTTT.

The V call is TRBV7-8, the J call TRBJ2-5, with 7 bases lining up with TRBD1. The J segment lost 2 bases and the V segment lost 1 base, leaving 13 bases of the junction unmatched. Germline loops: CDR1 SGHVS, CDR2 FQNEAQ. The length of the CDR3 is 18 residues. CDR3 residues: CASSLGRYRQGEQETQYF. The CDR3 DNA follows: TGTGCCAGCAGCTTAGGGCGGTATCGACAGGGCGAACAAGAGACCCAGTACTTC. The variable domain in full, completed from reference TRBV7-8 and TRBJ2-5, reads GAGVSQSPRYKVAKRGQDVALRCDPISGHVSLFWYQQALGQGPEFLTYFQNEAQLDKSGLPSDRFFAERPEGSVSTLKIQRTQQEDSAVYLCASSLGRYRQGEQETQYFGPGTRLLVL.

The CDR3 protein is CAISERLVDNEQFF. CDR3 in DNA: TGTGCCATCAGTGAGCGACTAGTAGACAATGAGCAGTTCTTC. V and J are TRBV10-3 and TRBJ2-1; tentatively, D is TRBD2 (6 bases). V lost 2 bases, J lost 5 bases, and 10 bases lay in between. The CDR3 is made up of 14 amino acids. Germline assignment: CDR1 ENHRY and CDR2 SYGVKD.

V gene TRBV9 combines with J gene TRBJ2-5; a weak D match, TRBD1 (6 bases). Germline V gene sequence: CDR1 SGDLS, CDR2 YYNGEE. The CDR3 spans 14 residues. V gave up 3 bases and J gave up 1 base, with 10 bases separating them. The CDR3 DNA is TGTGCCAGCAGCGGTGGACAGTTCCAAGAGACCCAGTACTTC. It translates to CASSGGQFQETQYF.

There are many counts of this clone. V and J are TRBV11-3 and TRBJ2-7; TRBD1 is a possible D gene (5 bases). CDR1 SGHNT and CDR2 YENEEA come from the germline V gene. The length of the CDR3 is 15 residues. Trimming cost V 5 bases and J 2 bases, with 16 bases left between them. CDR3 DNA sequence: TGTGCCAGCAGCATCAGACAGTCCGTCGCCTACGAGCAGTACTTC. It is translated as CASSIRQSVAYEQYF. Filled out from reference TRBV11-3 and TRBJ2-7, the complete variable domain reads EAGVVQSPRYKIIEKKQPVAFWCNPISGHNTLYWYLQNLGQGPELLIRYENEEAVDDSQLPKDRFSAERLKGVDSTLKIQPAELGDSAVYLCASSIRQSVAYEQYFGPGTRLTVT.

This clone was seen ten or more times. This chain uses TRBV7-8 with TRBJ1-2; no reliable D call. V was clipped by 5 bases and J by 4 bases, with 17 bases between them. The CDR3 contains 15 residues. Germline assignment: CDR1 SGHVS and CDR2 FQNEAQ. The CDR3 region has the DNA TGTGCCAGCAGCCACGGCGGTGGCGGTAGCTATGGCTACACCTTC. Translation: CASSHGGGGSYGYTF. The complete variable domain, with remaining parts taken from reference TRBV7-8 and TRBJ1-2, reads GAGVSQSPRYKVAKRGQDVALRCDPISGHVSLFWYQQALGQGPEFLTYFQNEAQLDKSGLPSDRFFAERPEGSVSTLKIQRTQQEDSAVYLCASSHGGGGSYGYTFGSGTRLTVV.

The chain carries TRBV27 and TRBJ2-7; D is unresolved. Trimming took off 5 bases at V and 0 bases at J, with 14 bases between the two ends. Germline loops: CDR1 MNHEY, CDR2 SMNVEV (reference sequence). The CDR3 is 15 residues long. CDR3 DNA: TGTGCCAGCAGTCCTATCCGACACGGCTCCTACGAGCAGTACGTC. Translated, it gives CASSPIRHGSYEQYV.

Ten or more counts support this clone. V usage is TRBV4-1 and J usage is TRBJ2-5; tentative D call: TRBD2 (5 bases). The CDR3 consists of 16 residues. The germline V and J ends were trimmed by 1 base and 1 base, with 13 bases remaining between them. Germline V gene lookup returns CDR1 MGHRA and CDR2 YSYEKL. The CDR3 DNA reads TGCGCCAGCAGCCAAGGGTACCAGCGGCTCCAAGAGACCCAGTACTTC. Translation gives CASSQGYQRLQETQYF.

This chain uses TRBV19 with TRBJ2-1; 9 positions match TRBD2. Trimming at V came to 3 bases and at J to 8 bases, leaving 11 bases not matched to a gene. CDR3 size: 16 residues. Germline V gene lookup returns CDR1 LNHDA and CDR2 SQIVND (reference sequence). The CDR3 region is CASSIRLAGWRDEQFF. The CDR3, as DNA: TGTGCCAGTAGTATCCGCCTAGCGGGATGGAGGGATGAGCAGTTCTTC.

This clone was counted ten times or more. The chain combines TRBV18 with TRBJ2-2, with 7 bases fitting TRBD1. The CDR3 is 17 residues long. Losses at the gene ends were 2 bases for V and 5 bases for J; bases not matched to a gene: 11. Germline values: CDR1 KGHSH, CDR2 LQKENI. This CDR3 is CASSPIQGSALTGELFF. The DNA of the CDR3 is TGTGCCAGCTCACCAATACAGGGGAGCGCCCTAACCGGGGAGCTGTTTTTT.

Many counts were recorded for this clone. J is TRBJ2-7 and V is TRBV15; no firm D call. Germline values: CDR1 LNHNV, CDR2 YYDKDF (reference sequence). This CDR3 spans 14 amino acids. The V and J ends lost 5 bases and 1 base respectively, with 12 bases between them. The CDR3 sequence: CATSYAPSSYEQYF. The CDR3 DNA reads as TGTGCCACCAGCTATGCGCCATCTTCCTACGAGCAGTACTTC.

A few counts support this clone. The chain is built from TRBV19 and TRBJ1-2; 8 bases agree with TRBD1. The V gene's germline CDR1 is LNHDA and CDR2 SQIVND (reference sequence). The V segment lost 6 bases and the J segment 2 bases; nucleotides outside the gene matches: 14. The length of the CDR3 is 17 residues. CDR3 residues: CASRSRGGTGENYGYTF. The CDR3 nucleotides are TGTGCCAGTAGATCCCGGGGAGGGACAGGCGAGAACTATGGCTACACCTTC. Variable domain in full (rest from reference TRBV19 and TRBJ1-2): DGGITQSPKYLFRKEGQNVTLSCEQNLNHDAMYWYRQDPGQGLRLIYYSQIVNDFQKGDIAEGYSVSREKKESFPLTVTSAQKNPTAFYLCASRSRGGTGENYGYTFGSGTRLTVV.

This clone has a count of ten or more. CDR3 in amino acids: CASSRPGQANTEAFF. The CDR3 nucleotides read TGTGCCAGCAGTCGCCCTGGACAGGCGAACACTGAAGCTTTCTTT. The chain employs TRBV28 and TRBJ1-1; 7 positions agree with TRBD1. CDR3 length: 15 residues. The V gene's germline CDR1 is MDHEN and CDR2 SYDVKM. Trimming at V came to 5 bases and at J to 1 base, leaving 7 bases not matched to a gene.

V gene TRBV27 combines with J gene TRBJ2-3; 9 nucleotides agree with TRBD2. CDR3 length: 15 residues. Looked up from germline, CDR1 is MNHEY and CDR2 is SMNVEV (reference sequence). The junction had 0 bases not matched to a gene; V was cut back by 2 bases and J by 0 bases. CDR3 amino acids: CASSLLAGSTDTQYF. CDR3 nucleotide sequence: TGTGCCAGCAGTTTACTAGCGGGGAGCACAGATACGCAGTATTTT.

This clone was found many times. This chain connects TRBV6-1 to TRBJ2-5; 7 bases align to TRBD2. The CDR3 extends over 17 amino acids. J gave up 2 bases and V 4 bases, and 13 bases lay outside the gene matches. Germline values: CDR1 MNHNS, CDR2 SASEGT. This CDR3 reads CASSGGPVFSGQETQYF. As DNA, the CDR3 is TGTGCCAGCAGTGGGGGTCCCGTTTTTAGCGGGCAAGAGACCCAGTACTTC.

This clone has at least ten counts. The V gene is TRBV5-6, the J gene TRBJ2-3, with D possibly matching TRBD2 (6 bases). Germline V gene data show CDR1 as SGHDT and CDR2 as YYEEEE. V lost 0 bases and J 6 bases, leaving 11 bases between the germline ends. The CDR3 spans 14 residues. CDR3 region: CASSLELARDTQYF. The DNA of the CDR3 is TGTGCCAGCAGCTTGGAACTAGCCAGGGATACGCAGTATTTT.

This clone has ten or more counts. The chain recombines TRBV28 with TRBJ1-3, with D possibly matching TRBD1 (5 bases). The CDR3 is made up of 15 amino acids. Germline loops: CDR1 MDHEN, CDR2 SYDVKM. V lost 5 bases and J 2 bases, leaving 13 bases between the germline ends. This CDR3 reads CASSGALGAGNTIYF. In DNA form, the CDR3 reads TGTGCCAGCAGTGGGGCATTGGGTGCTGGAAACACCATATATTTT.

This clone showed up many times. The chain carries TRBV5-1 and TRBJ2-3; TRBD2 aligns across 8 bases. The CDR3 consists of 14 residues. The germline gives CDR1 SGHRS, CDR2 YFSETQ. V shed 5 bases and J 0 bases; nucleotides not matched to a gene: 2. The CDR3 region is CASRAGASTDTQYF. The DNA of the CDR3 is TGCGCCAGCAGAGCGGGGGCCAGCACAGATACGCAGTATTTT.